Listed here are 29 T cell receptor beta chains from one sample, sequenced in a study of blood T cell repertoires in COVID-19. The table came from immunoSEQ multiplex PCR; TCRdb's copy has only in-frame clones and leaves some out. Of 40,000 to 60,000 clones listed, 75% to 85% are singletons. The sequencing sample was made of peripheral blood. Receptors originate from a human donor in a cohort sampled during active COVID-19.

The rearrangement links TRBV6-5 to TRBJ2-7; TRBD2 aligns across 14 bases. J was trimmed by 4 bases and V by 6 bases; bases with no gene match: 5. CDR1 is MNHEY and CDR2 is SVGAGI in the germline V gene. The CDR3 totals 15 residues. In DNA form, the CDR3 reads TGTGCCAGCAGGATGGGACTAGCGGGAGTGTACGAGCAGTACTTC. It encodes CASRMGLAGVYEQYF.

The V gene is TRBV6-1, the J gene TRBJ1-2, with 8 bases matching TRBD1. From germline, CDR1 is MNHNS and CDR2 SASEGT. Unmatched junction bases numbered 8, after V lost 3 bases and J lost 5 bases. The CDR3 loop spans 15 amino acids. The CDR3 here is CASSDALTGGYGYTF. CDR3 nucleotide sequence: TGTGCCAGCAGTGACGCACTTACAGGGGGGTATGGCTACACCTTC.

The chain couples TRBV18 to TRBJ1-3, with D perhaps TRBD1 (5 bases). The germline V gene has CDR1 KGHSH and CDR2 LQKENI. Trimming stripped 3 bases from V and 0 bases from J, with 12 bases between. The CDR3 spans 16 residues. The CDR3: CASSPSGHISGNTIYF. CDR3 coding DNA: TGTGCCAGCTCACCGTCAGGACACATCTCTGGAAACACCATATATTTT.

The chain is built from TRBV11-3 and TRBJ1-1; 11 nucleotides align to TRBD1. The CDR3 is 14 residues long. Germline-derived CDR1 and CDR2 are SGHNT and YENEEA. The V and J ends lost 1 base and 8 bases, in that order; junction bases with no gene match: 3. The CDR3 loop is CASSLGTGGPEAFF. In DNA form, the CDR3 reads TGTGCCAGCAGCTTAGGGACAGGGGGCCCAGAAGCTTTCTTT.

This chain uses TRBV3-1 (or the pseudogene TRBV3-2) with TRBJ2-7; possibly TRBD1 for D (6 bases). This CDR3 has 18 residues. Germline assignment: CDR1 LGHDT and CDR2 YNNKEL (reference sequence). Trimming pared 3 bases from V and 2 bases from J, leaving 23 bases between. The CDR3, as DNA: TGTGCCAGCAGCCACCACCAAAGGGGACAAATTCGACCCTACGAGCAGTACTTC. This translates into CASSHHQRGQIRPYEQYF.

V gene TRBV2 combines with J gene TRBJ1-5; 7 nucleotides match TRBD1. The CDR3 loop spans 15 amino acids. In germline, CDR1 is SNHLY, CDR2 FYNNEI. With V trimmed by 4 bases and J by 5 bases, 8 bases remained unmatched. CDR3 region: CASSVQGLYDQPQHF. The CDR3 DNA follows: TGTGCCAGCAGTGTACAGGGGCTATACGATCAGCCCCAGCATTTT.

This chain connects TRBV29-1 to TRBJ1-1; a possible D gene is TRBD1 (6 bases). Trimming removed 8 bases at V and 5 bases at J, with 12 bases between. The V gene's germline CDR1 is SQVTM and CDR2 ANQGSEA. The CDR3 covers 11 residues. The chain's CDR3 is CSPSRGTEAFF. The CDR3, as DNA: TGCAGCCCGTCGAGGGGGACTGAAGCTTTCTTT.

The chain employs TRBV5-1 and TRBJ2-3, with D maybe TRBD2 (6 bases). The V gene's germline CDR1 is SGHRS and CDR2 YFSETQ. Trimming took off 2 bases at V and 2 bases at J, with 9 bases between the two ends. The CDR3 runs to 14 residues. DNA of the CDR3: TGCGCCAGCAGCTTTAGCGGTTACACAGATACGCAGTATTTT. It specifies CASSFSGYTDTQYF. Full variable domain (outside the CDR3, taken from reference TRBV5-1 and TRBJ2-3): KAGVTQTPRYLIKTRGQQVTLSCSPISGHRSVSWYQQTPGQGLQFLFEYFSETQRNKGNFPGRFSGRQFSNSRSEMNVSTLELGDSALYLCASSFSGYTDTQYFGPGTRLTVL.

This rearrangement joins TRBV4-2 to TRBJ2-3, with D tentatively TRBD2 (6 bases). Trimming removed 4 bases at V and 1 base at J, with 15 bases between. CDR3 length equals 16 residues. Germline V gene sequence: CDR1 LGHNA, CDR2 YNFKEQ. CDR3 loop: CASSPGLLVGTDTQYF. CDR3 sequence (DNA): TGTGCCAGCAGCCCGGGACTTCTAGTCGGCACAGATACGCAGTATTTT.

The V gene is TRBV2, the J gene TRBJ2-7; possible D gene TRBD2, 5 bases. This CDR3 has 13 residues. The V end was cut by 6 bases, the J end by 7 bases, with 16 bases between. Germline lookup yields CDR1 SNHLY and CDR2 FYNNEI. CDR3 loop: CASSLEVEGEQYF. The CDR3 bases are TGTGCCAGCAGCCTAGAAGTCGAGGGAGAGCAGTACTTC.

The chain carries TRBV19 and TRBJ2-7, with TRBD1 identical over 7 bases. The CDR3 runs to 12 residues. V was clipped by 6 bases and J by 6 bases; unmatched bases: 5. Germline values: CDR1 LNHDA, CDR2 SQIVND (reference sequence). The CDR3 coding sequence is TGTGCCAGTAGAGGGGGCCTAGCCGAGCAGTACTTC. This sequence encodes CASRGGLAEQYF. The variable domain in full, with the rest retrieved from reference TRBV19 and TRBJ2-7, is DGGITQSPKYLFRKEGQNVTLSCEQNLNHDAMYWYRQDPGQGLRLIYYSQIVNDFQKGDIAEGYSVSREKKESFPLTVTSAQKNPTAFYLCASRGGLAEQYFGPGTRLTVT.

The CDR3 loop is CASSLVRGSTGELFF. The CDR3 DNA follows: TGTGCCAGCAGCTTAGTCAGGGGCAGCACCGGGGAGCTGTTTTTT. V usage is TRBV5-8 and J usage is TRBJ2-2; possible D gene TRBD1, 6 bases. Trimming cost V 2 bases and J 4 bases, with 12 bases left between them. Germline assignment: CDR1 SGHTS and CDR2 YDEGEE. The CDR3 consists of 15 residues.

The chain links TRBV6-2 or TRBV6-3 to TRBJ2-1; 8 nucleotides line up with TRBD1. In germline, CDR1 is MNHEY, CDR2 SVGEGT. Trimming took 5 bases from V and 6 from J; bases not matched to a gene: 9. The CDR3 spans 15 residues. The CDR3 reads CASSLTGVKSNEQFF. In DNA form, the CDR3 reads TGTGCCAGCAGTCTGACAGGGGTAAAGTCCAATGAGCAGTTCTTC.

J is TRBJ2-7 and V is TRBV7-9, with TRBD2 matching over 10 bases. The J segment lost 6 bases and the V segment lost 5 bases, leaving 13 bases of the junction unmatched. Germline V gene sequence: CDR1 SEHNR, CDR2 FQNEAQ (reference sequence). CDR3 length: 16 amino acids. Here the CDR3 DNA reads TGTGCCAGCAGCAGATCGGGGACTAGCGCCCTCGGCGAGCAGTACTTC. It yields the protein CASSRSGTSALGEQYF. The variable domain in full, with the rest retrieved from reference TRBV7-9 and TRBJ2-7, is DTGVSQNPRHKITKRGQNVTFRCDPISEHNRLYWYRQTLGQGPEFLTYFQNEAQLEKSRLLSDRFSAERPKGSFSTLEIQRTEQGDSAMYLCASSRSGTSALGEQYFGPGTRLTVT.

This clone was picked up one time. DNA of the CDR3: TGTGCCAGCAGAGGGGGACTAGCGGGAGTTGTGGCCTACAATGAGCAGTTCTTC. Its protein is CASRGGLAGVVAYNEQFF. This chain joins TRBV2 and TRBJ2-1; TRBD2 matches at 14 bases. This CDR3 has 18 amino acids. Per the germline V gene, CDR1 is SNHLY and CDR2 is FYNNEI. J was trimmed by 2 bases and V by 6 bases; bases with no gene match: 9.

This rearrangement joins TRBV24-1 to TRBJ2-1; a possible D gene is TRBD2 (6 bases). The CDR3 has 16 amino acids. Deletions cut 0 bases from V and 6 bases from J, with 14 bases between. Germline assignment: CDR1 KGHDR and CDR2 SFDVKD. The CDR3 DNA is TGTGCCACCAGTGATTTGCCCGGGAGAAGTAGCAATGAGCAGTTCTTC. Translating gives CATSDLPGRSSNEQFF.

This chain joins TRBV5-4 and TRBJ2-3, with D uncertain. The CDR3 totals 16 residues. The V gene lost 6 bases and the J gene lost 0 bases, with 17 bases spanning the gap. The V gene's germline CDR1 is SGHNT and CDR2 YYREEE (reference sequence). CDR3 DNA: TGTGCCAGCACACCCGGCGCTAGGTCCAGCACAGATACGCAGTATTTT. Amino acid sequence: CASTPGARSSTDTQYF.

The J gene is TRBJ1-6, the V gene TRBV11-3, with a tentative D call TRBD1 (6 bases). The CDR3 covers 18 residues. CDR1 and CDR2 from the germline V gene are SGHNT and YENEEA. V was pared by 1 base and J by 0 bases, with 13 bases between. The CDR3 nucleotides are TGTGCCAGCAGCTTAGGAAGATGGGACACCTCCTATAATTCACCCCTCCACTTT. This codes for CASSLGRWDTSYNSPLHF.

The chain couples TRBV27 to TRBJ2-3, with no clear D. CDR3 length equals 13 residues. Per germline, CDR1 MNHEY and CDR2 SMNVEV (reference sequence). V lost 3 bases and J 6 bases, leaving 10 bases between the germline ends. The CDR3: CASSFRTEDTQYF. CDR3 in DNA: TGTGCCAGCAGTTTCCGAACCGAGGATACGCAGTATTTT.

This chain connects TRBV11-3 to TRBJ2-4; 11 nucleotides match TRBD2. Germline lookup yields CDR1 SGHNT and CDR2 YENEEA. The CDR3 consists of 16 residues. V lost 5 bases and J lost 9; bases outside the gene matches: 12. CDR3 loop: CASSPLTSGSGSIQYF. CDR3 bases: TGTGCCAGCAGCCCCCTCACTAGCGGGAGTGGAAGCATTCAGTACTTC.

The chain employs TRBV24-1 and TRBJ2-3, with TRBD2 matching over 10 bases. With 2 bases clipped from V and 5 bases from J, the junction kept 6 bases outside the gene matches. Germline-derived CDR1 and CDR2 are KGHDR and SFDVKD. The CDR3 is 16 residues long. Written as DNA, the CDR3 is TGTGCCACCAGTGATTCCCTAGCGGGAGTAGTAGATACGCAGTATTTT. Its translation is CATSDSLAGVVDTQYF.

J is TRBJ2-5 and V is TRBV9; D is possibly TRBD2 (5 bases). The germline gives CDR1 SGDLS, CDR2 YYNGEE. The CDR3 is 13 amino acids. The ends were cut back, 4 bases at V and 5 bases at J, with 12 bases in the middle. The DNA of the CDR3 is TGTGCCAGCAGCTTAGGGAGCTCGGAGACCCAGTACTTC. Amino acids: CASSLGSSETQYF.

The chain carries TRBV28 and TRBJ2-2, with 7 bases identical to TRBD1. The CDR3 sequence is 13 residues long. V trimming: 6 bases; J trimming: 7 bases; junction bases outside the gene matches: 5. Germline values: CDR1 MDHEN, CDR2 SYDVKM. The CDR3 here is CASRQGSNGELFF. DNA of the CDR3: TGTGCCAGCAGACAGGGGTCGAACGGGGAGCTGTTTTTT.

The table lists this clone with a count of one. The chain recombines TRBV12-5 with TRBJ2-5; no reliable D call. The V end lost 7 bases, the J end lost 5 bases, and 14 bases lay between the germline ends. CDR1 is LGHNT and CDR2 is FRNRAP in the germline V gene. The CDR3 loop spans 13 amino acids. The CDR3 protein is CASAGPSRETQYF. CDR3 DNA sequence: TGTGCTAGTGCCGGCCCCTCCAGGGAGACCCAGTACTTC.

The chain joins TRBV10-3 to TRBJ2-5, with TRBD1 matching over 11 bases. V gave up 4 bases and J gave up 4 bases; unmatched junction bases: 2. Germline V gene lookup returns CDR1 ENHRY and CDR2 SYGVKD. CDR3 size: 14 residues. The CDR3 protein is CAISGTGGPETQYF. The CDR3 nucleotides read TGTGCCATCAGTGGGACAGGGGGCCCAGAGACCCAGTACTTC.

The CDR3 protein is CASSLLEETEAFF. CDR3 DNA: TGTGCCAGCAGCTTACTGGAGGAGACTGAAGCTTTCTTT. The chain couples TRBV7-9 to TRBJ1-1; D is unclear. This CDR3 is 13 amino acids long. The V gene's germline CDR1 is SEHNR and CDR2 FQNEAQ (reference sequence). Trimming removed 2 bases at V and 5 bases at J, with 9 bases between.

V gene TRBV30 combines with J gene TRBJ2-3; D uncertain. The CDR3 length is 11 residues. The V end was cut by 2 bases, the J end by 4 bases, with 4 bases between. Germline V gives CDR1 GTSNPN, CDR2 SVGIG (reference sequence). The CDR3 DNA reads TGTGCCTGGAGTCCCTCAGATACGCAGTATTTT. Protein: CAWSPSDTQYF. The complete variable domain, with remaining parts taken from reference TRBV30 and TRBJ2-3, reads SQTIHQWPATLVQPVGSPLSLECTVEGTSNPNLYWYRQAAGRGLQLLFYSVGIGQISSEVPQNLSASRPQDRQFILSSKKLLLSDSGFYLCAWSPSDTQYFGPGTRLTVL.

The rearrangement links TRBV29-1 to TRBJ2-5; 12 bases align to TRBD1. The germline V gene encodes CDR1 SQVTM and CDR2 ANQGSEA. After removal of 3 bases from V and 7 bases from J, the junction contained 6 bases not matched to a gene. The CDR3 sequence is 14 residues long. The CDR3 DNA sequence: TGCAGCGTTGACGGGACAGGGGGCGCTGGGACCCAGTACTTC. Amino acids: CSVDGTGGAGTQYF.

This rearrangement joins TRBV28 to TRBJ1-2; D unclear. The CDR3 runs 12 residues. CDR1 is MDHEN and CDR2 is SYDVKM in the germline V gene. V was cut by 2 bases and J by 4 bases, with 5 bases left in between. In DNA, the CDR3 is TGTGCCAGCAGTTTAGAGCGCTATGGCTACACCTTC. It encodes CASSLERYGYTF.